The present entry profiles one T cell receptor (beta chain) with its context. Profiled with immunoSEQ multiplex PCR; TCRdb holds only in-frame clones, not every one. The sample lists 85,000 to 100,000 clones, approximately 96% seen once, with less than 0.25% in the top ten. This sample was included in a study of technical replicates of blood from a few donors. Looked up from germline, CDR1 is LNHDA and CDR2 is SQIVND (reference sequence). J was trimmed by 3 bases and V by 4 bases; bases with no gene match: 7. This CDR3 contains 15 residues. The sequenced material came from T cells isolated from PBMCs. The rearrangement links TRBV19 to TRBJ2-7, with TRBD2 matching over 9 bases. The receptor comes from a human donor in good health. The CDR3, as DNA: TGTGCCAGTAGTACCGGCGGGGGGGGCTTCTACGAGCAGTACTTC. It translates to CASSTGGGGFYEQYF.